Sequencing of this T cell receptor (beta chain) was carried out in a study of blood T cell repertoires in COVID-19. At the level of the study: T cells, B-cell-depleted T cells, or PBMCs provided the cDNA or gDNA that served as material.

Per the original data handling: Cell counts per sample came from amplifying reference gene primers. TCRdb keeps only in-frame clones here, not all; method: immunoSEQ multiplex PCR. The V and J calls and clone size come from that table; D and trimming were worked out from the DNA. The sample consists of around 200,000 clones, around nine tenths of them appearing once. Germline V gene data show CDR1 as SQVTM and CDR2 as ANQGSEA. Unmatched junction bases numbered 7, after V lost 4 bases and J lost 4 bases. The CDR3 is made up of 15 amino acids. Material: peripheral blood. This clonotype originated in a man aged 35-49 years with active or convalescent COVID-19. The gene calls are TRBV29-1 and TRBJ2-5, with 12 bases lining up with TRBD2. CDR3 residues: CSVGASGGAGETQYF. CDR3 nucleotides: TGCAGCGTTGGGGCTAGCGGGGGGGCCGGAGAGACCCAGTACTTC.